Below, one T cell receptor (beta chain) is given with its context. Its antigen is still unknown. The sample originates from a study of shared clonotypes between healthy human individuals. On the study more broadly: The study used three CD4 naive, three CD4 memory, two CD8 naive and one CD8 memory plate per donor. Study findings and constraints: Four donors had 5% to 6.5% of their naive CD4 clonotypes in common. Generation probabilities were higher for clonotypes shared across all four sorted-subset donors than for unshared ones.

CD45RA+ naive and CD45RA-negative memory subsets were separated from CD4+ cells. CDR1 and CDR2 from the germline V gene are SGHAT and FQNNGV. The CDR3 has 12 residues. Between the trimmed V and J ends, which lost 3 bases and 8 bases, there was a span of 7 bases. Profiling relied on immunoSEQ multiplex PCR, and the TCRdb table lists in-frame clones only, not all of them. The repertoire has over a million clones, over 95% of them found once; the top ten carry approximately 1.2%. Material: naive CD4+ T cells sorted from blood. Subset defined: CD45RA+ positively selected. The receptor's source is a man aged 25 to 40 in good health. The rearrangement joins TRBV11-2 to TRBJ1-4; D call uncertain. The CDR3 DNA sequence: TGTGCCAGCAGCTTGATGGAAGAAAAACTGTTTTTT. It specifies CASSLMEEKLFF.